This T cell receptor (beta chain) was found in a study of spatial heterogeneity in lung cancer. In the study overall: The donor population consisted of under 75 patients with untreated, early-stage non-small cell lung cancer. Those follow-up PBMC samples that were available underwent sequencing, at a median interval of around 26 months following resection.

Between the trimmed V and J ends, which lost 1 base and 4 bases, there was a span of 7 bases. The CDR3 runs to 12 residues. Germline CDR1 DFQATT, CDR2 SNEGSKA (reference sequence). Time point denoted: blood at routine non-recurrence follow-up after resection. Frozen PBMC, nontumor lung or tumor provided whole RNA, which was sequenced unsorted. TCRdb recomputed calls from the 5' RACE reads with MiXCR, one row per CDR3 protein. The data show approximately 93,000 distinct CDR3 sequences, around 19% seen once. Overall study findings and caveats: The study found ubiquitous expanded tumor TCRs in blood more at resection than follow-up.

On this clonotype itself: Its antigen is still unknown.

The material sequenced was PBMCs, taken at follow-up. The rearrangement uses TRBV20-1 and TRBJ1-2; D gene uncertain. The clonotype originates from a male donor with early-stage non-small cell lung cancer. This CDR3 is CSARGQLYGYTF. CDR3 bases: TGCAGTGCTAGAGGTCAGCTCTATGGCTACACCTTC.